This note documents a single T cell receptor beta chain sequence. The data originate from a study of blood T cell repertoires in COVID-19. The table came from immunoSEQ multiplex PCR; TCRdb's copy has only in-frame clones and leaves some out. The repertoire holds 200,000 to 250,000 clones, with under 90% as singletons. Germline trimming cut 3 bases from V and 5 bases from J; bases unmatched to any gene: 5. Germline assignment: CDR1 MNHEY and CDR2 SMNVEV (reference sequence). The CDR3 has 15 residues. Sequencing used PBMCs or T cells enriched from blood (not recorded which). The V call is TRBV27, the J call TRBJ2-1; 9 positions match TRBD2. The source of this sequence is a man aged 35-49 years who had recovered from COVID-19. This CDR3 is CASSLGGRGNNEQFF. The CDR3, as DNA: TGTGCCAGCAGTTTGGGCGGGAGGGGCAACAATGAGCAGTTCTTC.